This T cell receptor (beta chain) originates from a study of beta chain features in type 1 diabetes. The CDR3 is made up of 15 amino acids. CDR1 and CDR2 from the germline V gene are SGHVS and FQNEAQ. V was clipped by 4 bases and J by 7 bases, with 17 bases between them. This clone was found a few times. Its specificity is not known. Of the isolated RNA, all was reverse transcribed, and so the sequenced material was expressed TCRB transcripts. Produced via immunoSEQ multiplex PCR; TCRdb's table is partial and in-frame only. The sample has 200,000 to 300,000 clones, 13% to 15% seen once. Cell sorting via CD45RO/CCR7/CD25/CD127/CD95/CD27 was performed to obtain CD4+ naive, central memory, regulatory and stem cell-like memory cells. Study-level results: Researchers caution that PCR might favor shorter templates, equally among patients and controls.

This sequence originates from a woman aged 40 to 50 in good health. Source material: naive CD4+ T cells from blood. The chain employs TRBV7-8 and TRBJ2-1, with a weak D call TRBD2 (6 bases). DNA of the CDR3: TGTGCCAGCAGCTCCTTCGGGAGTAGCTGGAATGAGCAGTTCTTC. Translating gives CASSSFGSSWNEQFF. Full variable domain (remainder filled in from reference TRBV7-8 and TRBJ2-1): GAGVSQSPRYKVAKRGQDVALRCDPISGHVSLFWYQQALGQGPEFLTYFQNEAQLDKSGLPSDRFFAERPEGSVSTLKIQRTQQEDSAVYLCASSSFGSSWNEQFFGPGTRLTVL.